This is a list of T cell receptor beta chains from one sample in a study of CD8 T cells in Susac syndrome. TCRdb ran MiXCR on the immunoSEQ multiplex PCR reads and lists one entry per CDR3 protein. Found here are about 71,000 distinct CDR3 sequences, over 95% of them singletons; the top ten hold 0.095% to 0.12%. Material: CD4+ T cells from PBMCs. These TCRs come from a human donor with multiple sclerosis. CDR3s include the opening cysteine and the closing phenylalanine or tryptophan. The order of the fields is J gene, clone size, D gene, V gene, CDR3 protein, CDR3 DNA. A D gene is named only where the DNA matches it firmly. The size field is filled for only some rows; it gives once, few, many or a size class.

TRBJ2-7,-,-,TRBV11-2,CASSPARVYEQYF,TGTGCCAGCAGCCCCGCGCGGGTTTACGAGCAGTACTTC
TRBJ2-2,-,-,TRBV6-1,CASRGLASTGELFF,TGTGCCAGCAGGGGGCTGGCTAGCACCGGGGAGCTGTTTTTT
TRBJ2-5,-,-,TRBV20-1,CSARERRSQETQYF,TGCAGTGCTAGAGAGAGGCGGAGCCAAGAGACCCAGTACTTC
TRBJ1-2,-,-,TRBV9,CASSVGFGARDSGYTF,TGTGCCAGCAGCGTAGGGTTTGGGGCCCGCGACAGTGGCTACACCTTC
TRBJ2-1,-,TRBD2,TRBV4-3,CASSQRAALAGKQFF,TGCGCCAGCAGCCAGAGAGCAGCGCTAGCGGGGAAGCAGTTCTTC
TRBJ1-2,-,-,TRBV21-1,CASSSGQGSRQSYTF,TGTGCCAGCAGCTCGGGACAGGGGTCTCGTCAGAGCTACACCTTC
TRBJ1-5,-,-,TRBV19,CASSIETFGPQHF,TGTGCCAGTAGTATCGAGACCTTTGGACCCCAGCATTTT
TRBJ1-2,-,-,TRBV12-3/TRBV12-4,CASSHQRAYGYTF,TGTGCCAGCAGCCATCAGCGGGCTTATGGCTACACCTTC
TRBJ2-1,-,TRBD2,TRBV20-1,CSATIAGGHNEQFF,TGCAGTGCAACAATAGCGGGGGGTCACAATGAGCAGTTCTTC
TRBJ2-7,-,-,TRBV5-1,CASSLDRGRVGEQYF,TGCGCCAGCAGCTTGGATCGGGGGCGGGTTGGCGAGCAGTACTTC
TRBJ2-3,-,-,TRBV11-2,CASSLNSMAGDTQYF,TGTGCCAGCAGCTTAAACTCAATGGCGGGAGATACGCAGTATTTT
TRBJ2-3,-,TRBD2,TRBV5-1,CASSGPGTRAADTQYF,TGCGCCAGCAGCGGCCCCGGGACTAGAGCTGCAGATACGCAGTATTTT
TRBJ2-2,-,-,TRBV9,CASSVGLDTSGELFF,TGTGCCAGCAGCGTAGGGTTGGACACTTCCGGGGAGCTGTTTTTT
TRBJ1-1,-,-,TRBV19,CASSTLGGAMNTEAFF,TGTGCCAGTAGTACCCTGGGCGGGGCCATGAACACTGAAGCTTTCTTT
TRBJ1-3,-,-,TRBV30,CAWSVQSRSGNTIYF,TGTGCCTGGAGTGTACAGAGCAGGTCTGGAAACACCATATATTTT
TRBJ1-1,-,-,TRBV7-9,CASSFQVETEAFF,TGTGCCAGCAGCTTCCAGGTTGAGACTGAAGCTTTCTTT
TRBJ2-7,once,TRBD2,TRBV5-1,CASSRTSNNEQYF,TGCGCCAGCAGCCGGACTAGCAACAACGAGCAGTACTTC
TRBJ2-5,-,TRBD1,TRBV6-2/TRBV6-3,CASSYSARGLVTQYF,TGTGCCAGCAGTTACTCGGCCAGGGGGCTGGTGACCCAGTACTTC
TRBJ1-1,-,-,TRBV4-1,CASSRTGYLGEAFF,TGCGCCAGCAGCCGAACAGGTTACCTCGGCGAAGCTTTCTTT
TRBJ1-1,-,-,TRBV29-1,CSVGEGNTEAFF,TGCAGCGTTGGGGAGGGGAACACTGAAGCTTTCTTT
TRBJ1-2,-,TRBD1,TRBV29-1,CSVGTANYGYTF,TGCAGCGTGGGGACAGCTAACTATGGCTACACCTTC
TRBJ1-4,-,-,TRBV5-1,CASSLDGRGNEKLFF,TGCGCCAGCAGCTTGGATGGCAGGGGAAATGAAAAACTGTTTTTT
TRBJ1-4,-,TRBD1,TRBV20-1,CSARGRDRGEKLFF,TGCAGTGCTAGAGGCCGGGACAGGGGCGAAAAACTGTTTTTT
TRBJ2-7,-,-,TRBV11-3,CASSLELGRAYEQYF,TGTGCCAGCAGCTTAGAGCTCGGGCGGGCCTACGAGCAGTACTTC
TRBJ2-7,-,TRBD2,TRBV11-2,CASRPVGGGPYEQYF,TGTGCCAGCAGACCCGTCGGGGGGGGGCCTTACGAGCAGTACTTC
TRBJ1-2,few,TRBD1,TRBV5-4,CASSRDRDYGYTF,TGTGCCAGCAGCCGGGACAGGGACTATGGCTACACCTTC
TRBJ2-2,-,TRBD2,TRBV12-3/TRBV12-4,CASRTSGTNTGELFF,TGTGCCAGCAGGACTAGCGGGACGAACACCGGGGAGCTGTTTTTT
TRBJ1-5,-,TRBD1,TRBV7-8,CASSFFPGQTNQPQHF,TGTGCCAGCAGCTTCTTCCCGGGACAGACAAATCAGCCCCAGCATTTT
TRBJ2-5,-,TRBD1,TRBV29-1,CSVVVGQGRGTQYF,TGCAGCGTTGTGGTCGGACAGGGAAGGGGGACCCAGTACTTC
TRBJ2-5,-,TRBD2,TRBV3-1,CASSQGKRGGRVGWTQYF,TGTGCCAGCAGCCAAGGGAAGCGGGGGGGCCGAGTGGGATGGACCCAGTACTTC
TRBJ1-5,-,-,TRBV30,CAFEVGGNQPQHF,TGTGCCTTCGAGGTTGGAGGCAATCAGCCCCAGCATTTT